This TCR beta chain was recovered during a study of T cell responses to AZD1222 COVID-19 vaccine. Profiling relied on immunoSEQ multiplex PCR, and the TCRdb table lists in-frame clones only, not all of them. The sample records under 200,000 clones, 85% to 95% being singletons. Trimming cost V 10 bases and J 1 base, with 16 bases left between them. CDR3 size: 14 residues. Germline values: CDR1 MNHNY, CDR2 SVGAGI (reference sequence). This sequence originates from an adult in good health. The source was peripheral blood, collected on day 0 of AZD1222 vaccination. The chain joins TRBV6-6 to TRBJ2-5; D call uncertain. The CDR3 DNA sequence: TGTGCCACCCGGTTTTCCAATGCCCAAGAGACCCAGTACTTC. This encodes CATRFSNAQETQYF.